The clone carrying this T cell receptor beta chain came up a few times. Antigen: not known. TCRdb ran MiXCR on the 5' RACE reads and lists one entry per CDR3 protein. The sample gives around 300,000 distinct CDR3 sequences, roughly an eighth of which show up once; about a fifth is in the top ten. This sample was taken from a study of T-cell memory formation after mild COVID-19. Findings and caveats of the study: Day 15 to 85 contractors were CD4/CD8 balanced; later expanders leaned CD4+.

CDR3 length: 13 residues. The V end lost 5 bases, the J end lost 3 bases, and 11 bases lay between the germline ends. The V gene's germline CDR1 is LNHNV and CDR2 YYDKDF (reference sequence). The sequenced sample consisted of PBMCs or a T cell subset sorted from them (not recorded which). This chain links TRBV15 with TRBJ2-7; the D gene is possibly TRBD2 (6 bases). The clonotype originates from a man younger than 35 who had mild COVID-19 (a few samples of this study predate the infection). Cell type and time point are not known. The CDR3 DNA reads TGTGCCACCAGCCCCCGGGGAGGCTACGAGCAGTACTTC. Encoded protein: CATSPRGGYEQYF.